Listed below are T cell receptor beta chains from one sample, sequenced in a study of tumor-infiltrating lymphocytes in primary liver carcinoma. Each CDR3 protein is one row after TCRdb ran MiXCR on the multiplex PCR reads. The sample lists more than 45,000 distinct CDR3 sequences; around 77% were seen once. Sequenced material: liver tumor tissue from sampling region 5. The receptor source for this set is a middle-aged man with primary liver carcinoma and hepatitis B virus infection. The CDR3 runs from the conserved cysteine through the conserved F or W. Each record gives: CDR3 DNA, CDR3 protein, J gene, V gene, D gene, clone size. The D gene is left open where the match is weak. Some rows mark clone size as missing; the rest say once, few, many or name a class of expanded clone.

CDR3 DNA: TGTGCCAGCAGTGAAGAACCGGGAGAATACAATGAGCGGTTCTTC; CDR3 protein: CASSEEPGEYNERFF; J gene: TRBJ2-1; V gene: TRBV6-1; D gene: -; clone size: once
CDR3 DNA: TGTGTCAGCAGCGCAGTCTCCTACGAACAGTACTTC; CDR3 protein: CVSSAVSYEQYF; J gene: TRBJ2-7; V gene: TRBV7-9; D gene: -; clone size: -
CDR3 DNA: TGTGTCAGCAGATTCCACACCGGGGAGCTGTTTTTT; CDR3 protein: CVSRFHTGELFF; J gene: TRBJ2-2; V gene: TRBV5-5; D gene: -; clone size: -
CDR3 DNA: TGTACCAGCATCTCCCAATGGGTGAAGCAGTACTTC; CDR3 protein: CTSISQWVKQYF; J gene: TRBJ2-7; V gene: TRBV11-3; D gene: -; clone size: once
CDR3 DNA: TGTGCCTGGAGTCCCTGGGAGGCCCCATATACGCAGTGTTTT; CDR3 protein: CAWSPWEAPYTQCF; J gene: TRBJ2-3; V gene: TRBV30; D gene: -; clone size: -
CDR3 DNA: TGTGCCAGTGCGAGAGGGCTCCCCGGCACAGATACGCAGTATTTT; CDR3 protein: CASARGLPGTDTQYF; J gene: TRBJ2-3; V gene: TRBV4-2; D gene: -; clone size: -
CDR3 DNA: TGCAGCGTTGGTGCCGAGGGGGCCACGCAGTATTTT; CDR3 protein: CSVGAEGATQYF; J gene: TRBJ2-3; V gene: TRBV29-1; D gene: TRBD1; clone size: few
CDR3 DNA: TGTACCAGCAGGCCCGGACAGGGGGCAGACATTCAGTACTTT; CDR3 protein: CTSRPGQGADIQYF; J gene: TRBJ2-4; V gene: TRBV12-3/TRBV12-4; D gene: TRBD1; clone size: -
CDR3 DNA: TGCAGCCTTGGGTACAGAGCGGCATCTGCATACAATGAGCAGTTCTTC; CDR3 protein: CSLGYRAASAYNEQFF; J gene: TRBJ2-1; V gene: TRBV29-1; D gene: -; clone size: -
CDR3 DNA: TGTGCCATCAGTGTGTCTCTAACTGGAGGGCCCCGCACAGATACGCAGTATTTT; CDR3 protein: CAISVSLTGGPRTDTQYF; J gene: TRBJ2-3; V gene: TRBV10-3; D gene: -; clone size: -
CDR3 DNA: TGCAGCGTTGAAGGGCAGCGGGGGCTTGACAAAGAGCAGTTCTTC; CDR3 protein: CSVEGQRGLDKEQFF; J gene: TRBJ2-1; V gene: TRBV29-1; D gene: TRBD2; clone size: -
CDR3 DNA: TGCGCCAGCACCGAAATCCTAGGAGGCGAGCAGTACTTC; CDR3 protein: CASTEILGGEQYF; J gene: TRBJ2-7; V gene: TRBV10-1; D gene: -; clone size: -
CDR3 DNA: TGTGCCAGCAGCGCGCGAGGGCCGAATGAGCACTTGTTC; CDR3 protein: CASSARGPNEHLF; J gene: TRBJ2-1; V gene: TRBV11-1; D gene: -; clone size: -
CDR3 DNA: TGTGCCAGCAGCGTCCAACTAGCCCCCGGGGAGCTGTTTTTT; CDR3 protein: CASSVQLAPGELFF; J gene: TRBJ2-2; V gene: TRBV9; D gene: -; clone size: few
CDR3 DNA: TGCACCAGCAGCTGGGATGTCAGTGAGCAGTTCTTC; CDR3 protein: CTSSWDVSEQFF; J gene: TRBJ2-1; V gene: TRBV5-1; D gene: -; clone size: -
CDR3 DNA: TGTGACAACAGCTTAGAGGACTCCTACAAAGAGCAGTTCTTC; CDR3 protein: CDNSLEDSYKEQFF; J gene: TRBJ2-1; V gene: TRBV11-1; D gene: -; clone size: -
CDR3 DNA: TGTGCCAGAAGCTATACAGGATCTTTCTCCCGGGAGCTGTTTTTT; CDR3 protein: CARSYTGSFSRELFF; J gene: TRBJ2-2; V gene: TRBV11-1; D gene: -; clone size: -
CDR3 DNA: TGCCCCAGCAGCTTGCCGCCGTCGGGCGGCGGCCAAGAGACCCAGTACTTC; CDR3 protein: CPSSLPPSGGGQETQYF; J gene: TRBJ2-5; V gene: TRBV5-1; D gene: -; clone size: -
CDR3 DNA: TGTGCCAGCAGCTTGGTTAGCTTCCACAATGAGCAGTTCTTC; CDR3 protein: CASSLVSFHNEQFF; J gene: TRBJ2-1; V gene: TRBV5-4; D gene: -; clone size: medium-sized
CDR3 DNA: TGTGCCGTCGTTCCTGAAATGAGCACTGATGCTTTCTTT; CDR3 protein: CAVVPEMSTDAFF; J gene: TRBJ1-1; V gene: TRBV28; D gene: -; clone size: -
CDR3 DNA: TGTGCCAGCTCTTCTATACGGGACTCTTACAATGAGCAGTTCTTC; CDR3 protein: CASSSIRDSYNEQFF; J gene: TRBJ2-1; V gene: TRBV6-1; D gene: -; clone size: -
CDR3 DNA: TGTGCCAGCAGTTACCGGGACTCCTACAATGAGCAGTTCTTC; CDR3 protein: CASSYRDSYNEQFF; J gene: TRBJ2-1; V gene: TRBV6-2/TRBV6-3; D gene: -; clone size: medium-sized
CDR3 DNA: TGTGCCAGCAGCTTGGACCCCCAAACCTCCTATGCGCAGTACTTC; CDR3 protein: CASSLDPQTSYAQYF; J gene: TRBJ2-7; V gene: TRBV7-9; D gene: -; clone size: -
CDR3 DNA: TGCGCCAGCAGCTTGAACGACCGTACTAGCACTGATACGCAGTATTTT; CDR3 protein: CASSLNDRTSTDTQYF; J gene: TRBJ2-3; V gene: TRBV5-1; D gene: -; clone size: -
CDR3 DNA: TGTGCCGGCAGTTACATGGATGAGCAGTTCTTC; CDR3 protein: CAGSYMDEQFF; J gene: TRBJ2-1; V gene: TRBV6-5; D gene: -; clone size: few
CDR3 DNA: TGTGCCAGTAGTATAGCTCCAGGGGTGGTGTACGAGCAGTACTTC; CDR3 protein: CASSIAPGVVYEQYF; J gene: TRBJ2-7; V gene: TRBV19; D gene: -; clone size: few
CDR3 DNA: TGTGCCGGCACGCGGGGTACCGCCATAAATCAGCCCCAGCATTTT; CDR3 protein: CAGTRGTAINQPQHF; J gene: TRBJ1-5; V gene: TRBV12-3/TRBV12-4; D gene: -; clone size: once
CDR3 DNA: TGCACCAGCAACCGAGGATTCCAACAGGGAAATGAGCAGTACTTC; CDR3 protein: CTSNRGFQQGNEQYF; J gene: TRBJ2-7; V gene: TRBV4-1; D gene: -; clone size: -
CDR3 DNA: TGCAGCGTTCAGGCGTGGTGGGGAGTGAACACTGAAGCTTTCTTT; CDR3 protein: CSVQAWWGVNTEAFF; J gene: TRBJ1-1; V gene: TRBV29-1; D gene: -; clone size: -
CDR3 DNA: TGCATTGCTAGTAAGGGGCTTCGGAACGAGCTGTACTTC; CDR3 protein: CIASKGLRNELYF; J gene: TRBJ2-7; V gene: TRBV20-1; D gene: -; clone size: -
CDR3 DNA: TGCAGCGTTCGGGACCTCCGCACAGATACTCAACATTTT; CDR3 protein: CSVRDLRTDTQHF; J gene: TRBJ2-3; V gene: TRBV29-1; D gene: -; clone size: few
CDR3 DNA: TGTGCCAGTAGTCCCCTGACAAGCCCCAGTCCCTACAATGAGCAGTTCTTC; CDR3 protein: CASSPLTSPSPYNEQFF; J gene: TRBJ2-1; V gene: TRBV19; D gene: -; clone size: -
CDR3 DNA: TGCGCCAGTAGGGGACAGCATTTGGACACTGAAGCTATCTTT; CDR3 protein: CASRGQHLDTEAIF; J gene: TRBJ1-1; V gene: TRBV10-2; D gene: TRBD1; clone size: -
CDR3 DNA: TGCCCCAGCAGCCACGTACCGGGACAGGGGGCTGGAAACACCATATATTTT; CDR3 protein: CPSSHVPGQGAGNTIYF; J gene: TRBJ1-3; V gene: TRBV4-3; D gene: TRBD1; clone size: -
CDR3 DNA: TGTGCCAGCAGTGCCTTAGGACAGGACTTTAATGAAAAACTGTTTTTT; CDR3 protein: CASSALGQDFNEKLFF; J gene: TRBJ1-4; V gene: TRBV6-6; D gene: TRBD1; clone size: few
CDR3 DNA: TGTGCCAGCAGTGCTTTAACGGGATGGGTAAACAATGAGCAGTTCTTC; CDR3 protein: CASSALTGWVNNEQFF; J gene: TRBJ2-1; V gene: TRBV14; D gene: -; clone size: few
CDR3 DNA: TGCGCCAGCAACTTGTATAGCGGTGAGCAGTCCTTC; CDR3 protein: CASNLYSGEQSF; J gene: TRBJ2-1; V gene: TRBV5-1; D gene: -; clone size: -
CDR3 DNA: TGTGCGAGCAGCCCCTCGGACATCGCGGAGCTGTTTTTT; CDR3 protein: CASSPSDIAELFF; J gene: TRBJ2-2; V gene: TRBV6-2/TRBV6-3; D gene: -; clone size: -
CDR3 DNA: TGTTCCAGCAGGTCCGTGGGCATCCTGACTTTC; CDR3 protein: CSSRSVGILTF; J gene: TRBJ2-6; V gene: TRBV5-6; D gene: -; clone size: -
CDR3 DNA: TGCAGTGCTATTGAGGTTAGCGGGAGAGTCGGGGAGACCCAGTACTTC; CDR3 protein: CSAIEVSGRVGETQYF; J gene: TRBJ2-5; V gene: TRBV20-1; D gene: TRBD2; clone size: -
CDR3 DNA: TGTGCCAGCAGCCGAAGCGGGACAGTAAGAGCTAACTATGGCTACACCTTC; CDR3 protein: CASSRSGTVRANYGYTF; J gene: TRBJ1-2; V gene: TRBV11-1; D gene: TRBD1; clone size: -
CDR3 DNA: TGTGCCAGCACCCGAAAGACGGCCCGCACCGTGGAGCTGTTTTTT; CDR3 protein: CASTRKTARTVELFF; J gene: TRBJ2-2; V gene: TRBV5-4; D gene: -; clone size: -
CDR3 DNA: TGTGCCAGCTGTTCACCGGGGGGGTCGCCCGGAAACACCATATATTTT; CDR3 protein: CASCSPGGSPGNTIYF; J gene: TRBJ1-3; V gene: TRBV28; D gene: -; clone size: -